This T cell receptor beta chain was sequenced in a study of blood T cell repertoires in COVID-19. Here immunoSEQ multiplex PCR was the method, and the copy in TCRdb shows in-frame clones only, minus some. The data hold approximately 67,000 clones, with around nine tenths observed a single time. The ends lost 5 bases at V and 5 bases at J; junction bases unmatched: 12. This CDR3 contains 16 residues. CDR1 and CDR2 (germline): SGHTA, FQGNSA. What was sequenced was peripheral blood. The rearrangement links TRBV7-2 to TRBJ2-1; 7 bases fit TRBD2. The receptor was derived from a woman aged 80 or over with acute or convalescent COVID-19. The CDR3 coding sequence is TGTGCCAGCAGCCTTTTTGGGGGAGGGTTCCACAATGAGCAGTTCTTC. It translates to CASSLFGGGFHNEQFF.